This TCR beta chain came from a study of OX40 agonist ivuxolimab in advanced cancers. Background on the study: Hepatocellular carcinoma, melanoma, renal cell or head and neck cancer was diagnosed in the dose-escalation patients.

Autoimmune disease history or systemic immunosuppression excluded patients. Data came from immunoSEQ multiplex PCR; TCRdb stores just in-frame clones and leaves some out. The sample includes over 65,000 clones, about 86% of them seen just once. To note about this clone: Its antigen remains unidentified.

V trimming: 2 bases; J trimming: 8 bases; junction bases outside the gene matches: 10. The CDR3 has 15 amino acids. Germline lookup yields CDR1 SGHAT and CDR2 FQNNGV. Regarding the study as a whole: Among the lowest levels of clonal expansion were found in partial responders at 0.1-3.0 mg/kg. Relative to CD4+, CD8+ T cells held more expanded clones on average.

The receptor comes from an adult with an advanced solid tumor such as melanoma, head and neck, liver or kidney cancer. V gene TRBV11-2 combines with J gene TRBJ1-2; 8 bases are shared with TRBD1. Material: CD4+ or CD8+ T cells sorted from blood, obtained in a trial of the OX40 agonist ivuxolimab. The CDR3 coding sequence is TGTGCCAGCAGCTTAATTAGTCAGGGGGCAGGAGGCTACACCTTC. This gives the protein CASSLISQGAGGYTF.